This T cell receptor beta chain was captured in a study of cytomegalovirus exposure and HLA in healthy donors. Study-wide points: According to a later analysis, donors in an Asian-associated ancestry cluster reportedly had fewer N-insertions than the approximately 730-donor mean. Excluded were some V segments that proved indistinguishable, including TRBV6-2 and TRBV6-3.

This clone was counted only a few times. Its antigen is unknown. 60 Vbeta and 13 Jbeta primers were used in PCR. Sequencing used immunoSEQ multiplex PCR; TCRdb keeps in-frame clones, though not all of them. There are about 270,000 clones in the sample; roughly 90% occur only once, and 3% to 4% lies in the top ten. The CDR3 totals 14 residues. Deletions cut 0 bases from V and 6 bases from J, with 10 bases between. Per the germline V gene, CDR1 is SGHRS and CDR2 is YFSETQ. Donors likely had unrecorded immune exposures despite being nominally healthy when sampled. Sequenced sample: PBMCs. The V and J genes are TRBV5-1 and TRBJ2-1, with a possible D match to TRBD1 (5 bases). This clonotype originated in a middle-aged man in good health and CMV-seropositive. For the CDR3, the DNA is TGCGCCAGCAGCTTGGCCGGCAGGGCCAATGAGCAGTTCTTC. Protein sequence: CASSLAGRANEQFF.